A single sample gave rise to the 9 T cell receptor beta chains below, sequenced in a study of shared clonotypes between healthy human individuals. Profiled with immunoSEQ multiplex PCR; TCRdb holds only in-frame clones, not every one. The table records just over 2,000,000 clones, over 85% of them present only once. CD45RO-negative CD8 cells positively selected for CCR7 made up the naive population, which excluded terminally differentiated effector memory CD45RA+ cells. Sequences were obtained from naive CD8+ T cells sorted from blood. Receptors originate from a man between 18 and 35 years old in good health.

This rearrangement joins TRBV5-6 to TRBJ1-2, with D maybe TRBD1 (5 bases). Trimming left V 3 bases short and J 5 bases short, with 20 bases between. There are 16 residues in the CDR3. Germline loops: CDR1 SGHDT, CDR2 YYEEEE. CDR3: CASSSGTLLVLYGYTF. The DNA of the CDR3 is TGTGCCAGCAGCTCCGGGACGCTACTCGTCCTTTATGGCTACACCTTC.

The CDR3 reads CASSFGLAPDTQYF. In DNA, the CDR3 is TGCGCCAGCAGCTTTGGACTAGCACCAGATACGCAGTATTTT. The chain uses TRBV5-1 and TRBJ2-3; 8 nucleotides agree with TRBD2. Germline V lookup: CDR1 SGHRS, CDR2 YFSETQ. V lost 2 bases and J lost 4; bases outside the gene matches: 3. This CDR3 region has 14 residues.

The chain carries TRBV2 and TRBJ2-5, with D uncertain. This CDR3 region has 12 residues. Germline V gives CDR1 SNHLY, CDR2 FYNNEI. V was clipped by 8 bases and J by 5 bases, with 12 bases between them. CDR3 sequence: CASENGLETQYF. DNA of the CDR3: TGTGCCAGCGAGAATGGGCTGGAGACCCAGTACTTC.

J is TRBJ2-7 and V is TRBV5-1, with D possibly matching TRBD1 (6 bases). Germline V gives CDR1 SGHRS, CDR2 YFSETQ. CDR3 length: 15 amino acids. Trimming removed 1 base from V and 1 base from J, with 12 bases in between. CDR3 loop: CASSLTAGASYEQYF. In nucleotides, the CDR3 is TGCGCCAGCAGCTTGACGGCAGGGGCTTCCTACGAGCAGTACTTC.

This chain joins TRBV7-2 and TRBJ2-7; 14 bases align to TRBD2. The CDR3 totals 15 residues. Unmatched junction bases numbered 8, after V lost 1 base and J lost 12 bases. CDR1 SGHTA and CDR2 FQGNSA come from the germline V gene. The DNA for the CDR3 is TGTGCCAGCAGCTTAGGCGGGACTAGCGGGAGTATTCCGTACTTC. This translates into CASSLGGTSGSIPYF.

The CDR3 protein is CAISEAGSYQPQHF. The CDR3 DNA follows: TGTGCCATCAGTGAGGCAGGGTCCTATCAGCCCCAGCATTTT. The rearrangement links TRBV10-3 to TRBJ1-5, with a weak D call TRBD1 (5 bases). Trimming shortened V by 2 bases and J by 5 bases, and 10 bases separated the two germline ends. Looked up from germline, CDR1 is ENHRY and CDR2 is SYGVKD. CDR3 length: 14 residues.

The V gene is TRBV5-1, the J gene TRBJ2-2; no clear D gene. V dropped 0 bases and J dropped 3 bases, with 6 bases sitting between them. CDR3 size: 14 residues. The V gene's germline CDR1 is SGHRS and CDR2 YFSETQ. In DNA form, the CDR3 reads TGCGCCAGCAGCTTGGCATTTTACACCGGGGAGCTGTTTTTT. Translated, it gives CASSLAFYTGELFF.

This clone appeared once. The rearrangement joins TRBV9 to TRBJ2-5; 7 bases are shared with TRBD1. CDR1 and CDR2 (germline): SGDLS, YYNGEE. There are 15 residues in the CDR3. V gave up 3 bases and J gave up 3 bases; unmatched junction bases: 8. The CDR3 protein is CASSGDGTAKETQYF. In nucleotides, the CDR3 is TGTGCCAGCAGCGGGGATGGGACAGCTAAAGAGACCCAGTACTTC.

CDR3 sequence reads: CASSTWDSYEQYF. CDR3 nucleotide sequence: TGTGCCAGCAGTACATGGGACAGCTACGAGCAGTACTTC. J is TRBJ2-7 and V is TRBV6-5, with 7 bases lining up with TRBD1. Germline assignment: CDR1 MNHEY and CDR2 SVGAGI. V shed 5 bases, J shed 3 bases, and the junction held 4 bases outside the gene matches. The CDR3 has 13 amino acids.